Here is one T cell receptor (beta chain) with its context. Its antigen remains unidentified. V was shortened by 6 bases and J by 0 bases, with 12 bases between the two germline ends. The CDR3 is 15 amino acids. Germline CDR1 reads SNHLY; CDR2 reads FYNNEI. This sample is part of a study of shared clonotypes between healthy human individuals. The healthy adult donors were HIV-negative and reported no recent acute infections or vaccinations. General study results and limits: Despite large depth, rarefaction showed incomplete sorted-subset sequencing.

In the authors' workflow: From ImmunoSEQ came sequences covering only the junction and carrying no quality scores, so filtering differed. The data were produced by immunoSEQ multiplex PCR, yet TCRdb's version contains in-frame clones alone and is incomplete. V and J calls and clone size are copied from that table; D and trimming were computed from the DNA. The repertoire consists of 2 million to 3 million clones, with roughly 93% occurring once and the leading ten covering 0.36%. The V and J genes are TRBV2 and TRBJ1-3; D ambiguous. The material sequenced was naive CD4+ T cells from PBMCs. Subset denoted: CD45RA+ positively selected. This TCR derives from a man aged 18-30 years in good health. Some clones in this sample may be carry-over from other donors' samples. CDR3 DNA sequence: TGTGCCAGCAGGGTAGACGGGAACTCTGGAAACACCATATATTTT. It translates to CASRVDGNSGNTIYF.